This passage covers 2 T cell receptor beta chains from one sample sequenced in a study of breast tumors, draining lymph nodes, adjacent tissues. The lymph nodes were axillary draining lymph nodes from breast cancer patients. TCRdb re-analysed the multiplex PCR reads in MiXCR, keeping a single row per CDR3 protein. The table has over 200,000 distinct CDR3 sequences, 30% to 35% seen once. Sequencing was carried out using axillary lymph node tissue. The receptors originated from a female donor with breast cancer. Some clones in this sample may be carry-over from other donors' samples.

The chain employs TRBV2 and TRBJ1-6; D ambiguous. The CDR3 length is 12 residues. V was clipped by 7 bases and J by 4 bases, with 5 bases between them. CDR1 is SNHLY and CDR2 is FYNNEI in the germline V gene. CDR3 region: CASNQYNSPLHF. The DNA of the CDR3 is TGTGCCAGCAATCAATATAATTCACCCCTCCACTTT.

In its sample, this clonotype was seen many times. This chain connects TRBV15 to TRBJ1-2; unclear D gene. From germline, CDR1 is LNHNV and CDR2 YYDKDF (reference sequence). Trimming took 6 bases from V and 3 from J, leaving 8 bases between them. The CDR3 has 12 residues. The CDR3 DNA sequence: TGTGCCACCAGATCAATGGACTATGGCTACACCTTC. It codes for CATRSMDYGYTF.